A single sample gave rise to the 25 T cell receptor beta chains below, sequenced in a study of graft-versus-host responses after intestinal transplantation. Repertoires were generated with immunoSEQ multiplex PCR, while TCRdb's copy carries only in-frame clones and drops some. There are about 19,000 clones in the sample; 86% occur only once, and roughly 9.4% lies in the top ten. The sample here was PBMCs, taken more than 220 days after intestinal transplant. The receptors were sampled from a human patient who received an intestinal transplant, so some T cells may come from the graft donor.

For the CDR3, the DNA is TGTGCCAGCAGCGCGGACGCTACAGATACGCAGTATTTT. Protein: CASSADATDTQYF. The chain couples TRBV5-4 to TRBJ2-3; no definite D call. The germline V gene encodes CDR1 SGHNT and CDR2 YYREEE (reference sequence). V was trimmed by 4 bases and J by 3 bases, leaving 9 bases between them. The CDR3 is 13 residues long.

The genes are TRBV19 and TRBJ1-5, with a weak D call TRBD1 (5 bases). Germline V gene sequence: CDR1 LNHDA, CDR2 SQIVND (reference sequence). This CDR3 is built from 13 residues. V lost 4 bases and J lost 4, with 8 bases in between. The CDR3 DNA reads TGTGCCAGTAGTAAGGCAGGGAATCAGCCCCAGCATTTT. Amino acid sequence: CASSKAGNQPQHF.

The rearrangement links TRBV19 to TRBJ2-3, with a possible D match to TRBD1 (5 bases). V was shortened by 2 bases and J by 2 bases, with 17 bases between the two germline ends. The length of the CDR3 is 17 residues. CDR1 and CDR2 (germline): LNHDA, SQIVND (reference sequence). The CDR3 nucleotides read TGTGCCAGTAGTATACCCCACATGCCAGGGCTCACAGATACGCAGTATTTT. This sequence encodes CASSIPHMPGLTDTQYF. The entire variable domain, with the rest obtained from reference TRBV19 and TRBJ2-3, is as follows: DGGITQSPKYLFRKEGQNVTLSCEQNLNHDAMYWYRQDPGQGLRLIYYSQIVNDFQKGDIAEGYSVSREKKESFPLTVTSAQKNPTAFYLCASSIPHMPGLTDTQYFGPGTRLTVL.

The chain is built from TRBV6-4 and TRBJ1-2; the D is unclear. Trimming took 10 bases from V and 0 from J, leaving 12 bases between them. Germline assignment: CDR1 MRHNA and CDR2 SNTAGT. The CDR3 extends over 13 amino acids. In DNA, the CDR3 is TGTGCCAACTCCCCAACTACTAACTATGGCTACACCTTC. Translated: CANSPTTNYGYTF.

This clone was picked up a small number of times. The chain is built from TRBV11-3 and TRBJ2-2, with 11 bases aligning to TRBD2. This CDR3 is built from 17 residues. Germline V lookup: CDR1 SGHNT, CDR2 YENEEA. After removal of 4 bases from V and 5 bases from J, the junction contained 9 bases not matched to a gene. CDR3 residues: CASSSERLAGRTGELFF. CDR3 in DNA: TGTGCCAGCAGCTCCGAAAGACTAGCGGGGCGGACCGGGGAGCTGTTTTTT.

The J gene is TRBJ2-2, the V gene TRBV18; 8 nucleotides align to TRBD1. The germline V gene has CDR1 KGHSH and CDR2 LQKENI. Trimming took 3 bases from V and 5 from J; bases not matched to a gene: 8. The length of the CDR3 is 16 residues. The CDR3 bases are TGTGCCAGCTCACCCACGGCGCAGGGGGCAACCGGGGAGCTGTTTTTT. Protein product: CASSPTAQGATGELFF. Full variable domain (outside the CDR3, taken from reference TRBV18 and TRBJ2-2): NAGVMQNPRHLVRRRGQEARLRCSPMKGHSHVYWYRQLPEEGLKFMVYLQKENIIDESGMPKERFSAEFPKEGPSILRIQQVVRGDSAAYFCASSPTAQGATGELFFGEGSRLTVL.

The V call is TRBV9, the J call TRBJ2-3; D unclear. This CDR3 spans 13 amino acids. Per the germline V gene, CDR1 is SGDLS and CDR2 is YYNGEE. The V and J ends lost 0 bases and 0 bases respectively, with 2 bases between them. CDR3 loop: CASSVGSTDTQYF. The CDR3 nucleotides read TGTGCCAGCAGCGTAGGCAGCACAGATACGCAGTATTTT.

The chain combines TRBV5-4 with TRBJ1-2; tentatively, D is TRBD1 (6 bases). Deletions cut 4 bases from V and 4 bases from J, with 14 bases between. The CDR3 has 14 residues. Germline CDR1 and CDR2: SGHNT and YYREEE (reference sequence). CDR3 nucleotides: TGTGCCAGCAGCCTCGGTGGGGGGCTCTATGGCTACACCTTC. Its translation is CASSLGGGLYGYTF.

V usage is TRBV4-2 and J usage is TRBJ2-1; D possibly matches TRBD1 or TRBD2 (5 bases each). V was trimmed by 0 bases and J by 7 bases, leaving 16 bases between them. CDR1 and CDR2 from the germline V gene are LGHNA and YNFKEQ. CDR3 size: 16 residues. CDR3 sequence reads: CASSQEEGQGGNEQFF. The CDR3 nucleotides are TGTGCCAGCAGCCAAGAAGAAGGACAAGGAGGAAATGAGCAGTTCTTC.

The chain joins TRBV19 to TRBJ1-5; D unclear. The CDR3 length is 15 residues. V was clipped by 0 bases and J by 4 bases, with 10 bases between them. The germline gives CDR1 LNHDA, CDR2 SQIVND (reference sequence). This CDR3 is CASSIDGGENQPQHF. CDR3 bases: TGTGCCAGTAGTATAGATGGTGGGGAAAATCAGCCCCAGCATTTT.

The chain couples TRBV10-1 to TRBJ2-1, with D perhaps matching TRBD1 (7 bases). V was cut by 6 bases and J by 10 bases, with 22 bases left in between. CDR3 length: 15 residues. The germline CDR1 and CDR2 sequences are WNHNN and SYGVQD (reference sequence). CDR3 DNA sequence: TGCGCCAGCAGACCCTCAGACAGGGACTCTGGCGAGCAGTTCTTC. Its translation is CASRPSDRDSGEQFF.

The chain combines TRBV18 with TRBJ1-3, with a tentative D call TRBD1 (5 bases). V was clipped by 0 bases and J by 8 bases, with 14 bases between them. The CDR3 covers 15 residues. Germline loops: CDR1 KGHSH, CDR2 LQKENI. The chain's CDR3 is CASSPPGRSRDTIYF. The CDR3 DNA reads TGTGCCAGCTCACCACCGGGGAGGTCCAGGGACACCATATATTTT.

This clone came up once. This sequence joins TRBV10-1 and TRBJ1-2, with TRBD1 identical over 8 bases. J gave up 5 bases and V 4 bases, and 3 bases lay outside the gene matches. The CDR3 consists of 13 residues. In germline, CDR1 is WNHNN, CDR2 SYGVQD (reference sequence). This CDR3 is CASSVGQGYGYTF. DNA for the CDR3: TGCGCCAGCAGTGTCGGACAGGGTTATGGCTACACCTTC.

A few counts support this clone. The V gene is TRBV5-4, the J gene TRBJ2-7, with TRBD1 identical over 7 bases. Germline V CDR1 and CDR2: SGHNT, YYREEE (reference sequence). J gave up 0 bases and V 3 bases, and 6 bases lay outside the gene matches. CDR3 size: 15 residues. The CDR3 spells CASSYGQAGSYEQYF. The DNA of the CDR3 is TGTGCCAGCAGCTACGGACAGGCGGGCTCCTACGAGCAGTACTTC.

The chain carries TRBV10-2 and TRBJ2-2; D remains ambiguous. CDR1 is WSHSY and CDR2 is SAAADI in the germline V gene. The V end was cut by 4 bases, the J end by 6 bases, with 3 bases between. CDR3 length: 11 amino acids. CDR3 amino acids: CASSASGELFF. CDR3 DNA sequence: TGCGCCAGCAGTGCCTCCGGGGAGCTGTTTTTT.

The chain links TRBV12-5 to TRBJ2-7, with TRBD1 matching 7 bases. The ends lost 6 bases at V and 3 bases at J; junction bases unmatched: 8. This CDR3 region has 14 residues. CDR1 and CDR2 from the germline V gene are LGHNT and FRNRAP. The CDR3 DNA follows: TGTGCTAGTGGCCGTCCGGGACAGATCTACGAGCAGTACTTC. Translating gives CASGRPGQIYEQYF.

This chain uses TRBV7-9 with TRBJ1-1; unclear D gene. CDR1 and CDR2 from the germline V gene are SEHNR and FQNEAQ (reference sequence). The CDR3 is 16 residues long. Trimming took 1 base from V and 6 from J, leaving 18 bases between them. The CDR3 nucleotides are TGTGCCAGCAGCTTAGGTTTCGTAGGGATTAACGCTGAAGCTTTCTTT. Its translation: CASSLGFVGINAEAFF.

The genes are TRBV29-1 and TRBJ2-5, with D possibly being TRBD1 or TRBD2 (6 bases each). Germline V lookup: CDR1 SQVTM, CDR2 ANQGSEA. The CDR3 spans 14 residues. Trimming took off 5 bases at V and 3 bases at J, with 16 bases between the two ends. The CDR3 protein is CSVYWRGTEETQYF. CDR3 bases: TGCAGCGTTTATTGGAGGGGGACCGAAGAGACCCAGTACTTC. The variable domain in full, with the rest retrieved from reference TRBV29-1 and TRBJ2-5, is SAVISQKPSRDICQRGTSLTIQCQVDSQVTMMFWYRQQPGQSLTLIATANQGSEATYESGFVIDKFPISRPNLTFSTLTVSNMSPEDSSIYLCSVYWRGTEETQYFGPGTRLLVL.

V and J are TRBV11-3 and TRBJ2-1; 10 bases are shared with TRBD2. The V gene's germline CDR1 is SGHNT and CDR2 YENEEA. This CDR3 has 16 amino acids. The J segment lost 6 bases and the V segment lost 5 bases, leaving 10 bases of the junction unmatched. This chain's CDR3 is CASSPTGLAGVNEQFF. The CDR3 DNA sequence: TGTGCCAGCAGCCCCACCGGGCTAGCGGGGGTCAATGAGCAGTTCTTC. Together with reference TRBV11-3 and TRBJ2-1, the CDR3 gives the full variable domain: EAGVVQSPRYKIIEKKQPVAFWCNPISGHNTLYWYLQNLGQGPELLIRYENEEAVDDSQLPKDRFSAERLKGVDSTLKIQPAELGDSAVYLCASSPTGLAGVNEQFFGPGTRLTVL.

The CDR3 DNA is TGTGCCAGCACCTCTGAGGGGCCCGGGGAGCTGTTTTTT. Translating gives CASTSEGPGELFF. The chain is built from TRBV7-2 and TRBJ2-2; D may correspond to TRBD1 or TRBD2 (5 bases each). V was cut by 7 bases and J by 6 bases, with 12 bases left in between. CDR3 size: 13 residues. Germline CDR1 reads SGHTA; CDR2 reads FQGNSA.

DNA for the CDR3: TGTGCCAGCAGCCCAAGCCCATTTCAAGAGACCCAGTACTTC. Residues: CASSPSPFQETQYF. V is TRBV7-9 and J is TRBJ2-5, with no clear D. The CDR3 length is 14 residues. From germline, CDR1 is SEHNR and CDR2 FQNEAQ (reference sequence). V lost 5 bases and J lost 2, with 12 bases in between.

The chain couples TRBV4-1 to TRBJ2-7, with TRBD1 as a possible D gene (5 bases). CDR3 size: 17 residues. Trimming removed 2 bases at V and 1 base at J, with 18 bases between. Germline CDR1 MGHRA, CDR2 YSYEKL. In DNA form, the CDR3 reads TGCGCCAGCAGCCAATCAGGGTCCGTGGTCTCATCCTACGAGCAGTACTTC. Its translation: CASSQSGSVVSSYEQYF.

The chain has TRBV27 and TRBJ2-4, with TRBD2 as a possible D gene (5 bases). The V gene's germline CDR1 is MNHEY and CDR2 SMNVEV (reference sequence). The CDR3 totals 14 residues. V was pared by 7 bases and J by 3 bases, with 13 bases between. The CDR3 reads CASKVGRGKNIQYF. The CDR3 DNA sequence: TGTGCCAGCAAGGTGGGGAGAGGCAAAAACATTCAGTACTTC.

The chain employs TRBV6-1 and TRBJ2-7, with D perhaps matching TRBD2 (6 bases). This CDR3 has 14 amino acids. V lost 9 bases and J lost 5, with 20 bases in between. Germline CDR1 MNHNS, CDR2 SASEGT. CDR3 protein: CASRYRPGGNEQYF. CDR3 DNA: TGTGCCAGTAGATATCGCCCTGGAGGGAACGAGCAGTACTTC.

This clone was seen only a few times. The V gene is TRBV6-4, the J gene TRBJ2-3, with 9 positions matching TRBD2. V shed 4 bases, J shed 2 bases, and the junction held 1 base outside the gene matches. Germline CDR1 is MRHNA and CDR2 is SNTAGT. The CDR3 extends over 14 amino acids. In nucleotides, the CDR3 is TGTGCCAGCAGTGGCGGGGGGGCCACAGATACGCAGTATTTT. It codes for CASSGGGATDTQYF.